This T cell receptor beta chain was identified in a study of neoadjuvant anti-PD-1 for oral cavity cancer (dated by TCRdb to the early 2020s). Study-level background: Three to four biweekly doses of nivolumab at 3 mg/kg were mostly administered to patients before curative-intent surgical resection. A roughly 35% response rate was observed in the parent correlative cohort, in which around 12 patients were included. Under RECIST 1.1, a patient counted as a responder if showing complete response, partial response or stable disease, and as a non-responder if showing progression. Patients without progression received a fourth nivolumab dose around day 43 and underwent definitive surgical resection on days 50-56.

For deep sequencing, PBMC libraries mostly used 400 to 500 ng of input genomic DNA, with six replicates for each sample. The immunoSEQ hsTCRbeta kit was used to prepare TCRbeta libraries, following the manufacturer's instructions. An Illumina NovaSeq 6000 S4 flow cell was used to sequence the final libraries, which had first been combined to 3 nM. In the source study's methods: The immunoSEQ Analyzer was used for raw data preprocessing and quality control. The analysis was restricted to productive rearrangements, with each unique CDR3 amino acid sequence defining a clonotype. Repertoire clonality was estimated as the Gini-Simpson index, which was calculated using the R package tcR. Student's t test was used to compare Gini indices, while Pearson correlation assessed associations with tumor size change. In its TCRdb copy, this immuneACCESS table keeps in-frame sequences only and misses some clones. Where compared with another copy, unresolved V genes explain less than half of these, and the others have no known cause. V, J and clone size derive from that table, while D and trimming were established from the DNA sequence. Counted in this sample were over 60,000 clones; less than 90% of them appeared once. The ten top clones hold 2.5% to 3% of the sample.

The time point tag for this specimen amounts to: after neoadjuvant nivolumab, at surgical resection. Patients were newly diagnosed with stage II-IVA oral cavity squamous cell carcinoma and had received no prior systemic or radiation treatment. The cohort was composed of patients with HPV-negative, locally advanced oral cavity squamous cell carcinoma. No culture maintenance or expansion was done, as the peripheral blood mononuclear cells went straight to analysis. The samples were obtained from a longitudinal correlative study of a single-arm phase II trial testing neoadjuvant nivolumab in oral cavity squamous cell carcinoma. Genomic DNA-based TCRbeta sequencing was performed on subject-matched pre- and post-treatment PBMCs and tumors from three responders and three non-responders. Peripheral blood mononuclear cells were collected before nivolumab treatment and again after treatment, at the time of surgery. The Maxwell RSC DNA from Cells kit was used to isolate genomic DNA from PBMCs.

The investigation overall reported the following: Higher pretreatment blood Treg/Th17 ratios correlated with both higher pretreatment blood TCRbeta clonality and lower post-treatment tumor TCRbeta clonality. Only a few patients per response group were included in the TCR analyses, and the authors called for validation in larger cohorts. After neoadjuvant nivolumab, significantly higher T cell clonality (Gini index) was found within PBMCs in non-responders than in responders.

Of note for this clone: Its antigen is not yet known. No qualities accompany the bases; no much larger clone lies one base away.

The CDR3 has 11 amino acids, counting the end cysteine and phenylalanine. This entry keeps only the CDR3 DNA: 33 bases, framed from base 1. Based on the germline V gene, the CDR1 and CDR2 sequences are SGDLS and YYNGEE. The origin of this receptor is a person between 40 and 80 years old with oral cavity squamous cell carcinoma. The chain is made from TRBV9 and TRBJ2-7; confidence is insufficient to name the D gene. This specimen consisted of PBMCs, obtained after nivolumab (anti-PD-1) treatment. The DNA sequence reads TGTGTTGGCAGTAGTTACTACGAGCAGTACTTC. Its translation reads: CVGSSYYEQYF.